The 29 T cell receptor beta chains listed next were all sequenced from one sample in a study of T cells in women clearing cervical HPV infection. Assay used: immunoSEQ multiplex PCR; TCRdb lists only in-frame clones, some missing. This specimen shows 20,000 to 25,000 clones; the ten leading clones hold 7.5% to 9.5%. The specimen sequenced was blood buffy coat. The receptors were sampled from a woman aged 18 to 75 with a cervical HPV16 infection that either progressed to CIN3+ or cleared (not recorded which).

Of note for this clone: The read halts 3 residues ahead of the CDR3 end, with the missing end drawn from the germline J gene. The J gene is TRBJ1-3, the V gene TRBV20-1, with D possibly being TRBD1 (5 bases). Looked up from germline, CDR1 is DFQATT and CDR2 is SNEGSKA (reference sequence). V was shortened by 5 bases and J by 4 bases, with 18 bases between the two germline ends. CDR3 length: 15 residues. The CDR3 protein is CSAPRAAGRGNTIYF. The CDR3 bases that were read are TGCAGTGCTCCAAGGGCAGCGGGGCGAGGAAACACC.

Remarks on this clone: The read gets to within 3 residues of the CDR3 end, and the germline J gene fills in the rest. The chain couples TRBV4-2 to TRBJ2-2; 9 positions agree with TRBD2. The CDR3 totals 18 residues. Germline values: CDR1 LGHNA, CDR2 YNFKEQ. Trimming at V came to 1 base and at J to 4 bases, leaving 10 bases not matched to a gene. The DNA read from the CDR3 is TGTGCCAGCAGCCAAGTCTCGGCGGGGGGGTCGGGCACCGGGGAG. Encoded protein: CASSQVSAGGSGTGE. The full CDR3 sequence reads CASSQVSAGGSGTGELFF.

In the case of this clone: The read finishes 3 residues shy of the CDR3 end, and the germline J gene is used to complete it. The chain recombines TRBV2 with TRBJ1-6; possibly TRBD1 for D (5 bases). The CDR3 has 14 residues. CDR1 and CDR2 from the germline V gene are SNHLY and FYNNEI. Trimming cost V 8 bases and J 6 bases, with 14 bases left between them. CDR3 DNA (partial): TGTGCCAGCGGTACAGGTGTCGTTAATTCACCC. This encodes CASGTGVVNSP. The whole CDR3 protein reads CASGTGVVNSPLHF. The full variable domain, completed using reference TRBV2 and TRBJ1-6, is EPEVTQTPSHQVTQMGQEVILRCVPISNHLYFYWYRQILGQKVEFLVSFYNNEISEKSEIFDDQFSVERPDGSNFTLKIRSTKLEDSAMYFCASGTGVVNSPLHFGNGTRLTVT.

As concerns this clone: The read halts 3 residues ahead of the CDR3 end, with the missing end drawn from the germline J gene. The chain links TRBV20-1 to TRBJ1-5; a possible D gene is TRBD1 (6 bases). CDR1 and CDR2 from the germline V gene are DFQATT and SNEGSKA (reference sequence). This CDR3 has 15 residues. V lost 5 bases to trimming and J lost 9 bases, with 23 bases between them. CDR3 DNA (partial): TGCAGTGCTTTAGACAGGAGATCCTTCGATCGGCCC. Translation: CSALDRRSFDRP. The entire CDR3 is CSALDRRSFDRPQHF.

The CDR3 here is CASSVPTGTGVVGYTF. The part of the CDR3 DNA that was read is TGTGCCAGCAGTGTACCTACCGGGACAGGGGTAGTTGGC. The chain has TRBV6-1 and TRBJ1-2; 10 nucleotides match TRBD1. From the germline J gene comes the end of the CDR3, since the read stops 3 residues before it. CDR3 length: 16 amino acids. V was pared by 4 bases and J by 7 bases, with 12 bases of the junction left unmatched. From germline, CDR1 is MNHNS and CDR2 SASEGT.

In the case of this clone: The CDR3 goes on 3 residues after the read ends, and that part is filled in from the germline J gene. The chain couples TRBV13 to TRBJ2-7, with D possibly matching TRBD1 (5 bases). Per germline, CDR1 PRHDT and CDR2 FYEKMQ (reference sequence). Trimming removed 8 bases at V and 0 bases at J, with 11 bases between. This CDR3 is 13 amino acids long. The sequenced part of the CDR3 DNA is TGTGCCAGCGGGGCGTTGAGCTCCTACGAG. Protein sequence: CASGALSSYE. The whole CDR3 is CASGALSSYEQYF.

With regard to this clone: Coverage ceases 3 residues before the CDR3 finishes, and the germline J gene fills in the end. The chain has TRBV19 and TRBJ2-2; 8 nucleotides match TRBD2. Looked up from germline, CDR1 is LNHDA and CDR2 is SQIVND (reference sequence). Unmatched junction bases numbered 4, after V lost 6 bases and J lost 7 bases. The CDR3 covers 13 residues. This CDR3 reads CASSHSGSGELFF. The covered CDR3 bases are TGTGCCAGTAGCCACAGCGGGAGCGGGGAG.

With regard to this clone: The DNA ends 3 residues before the CDR3 does, and the rest of the CDR3 is filled in from the germline J gene. The rearrangement uses TRBV30 and TRBJ2-7; 10 bases fit TRBD2. This CDR3 comprises 14 residues. V trimming: 4 bases; J trimming: 4 bases; junction bases outside the gene matches: 7. Germline lookup yields CDR1 GTSNPN and CDR2 SVGIG (reference sequence). CDR3 loop: CAWKDKREGYEQYF. The covered CDR3 bases are TGTGCCTGGAAAGATAAGCGGGAGGGGTACGAG.

Turning to this clone: The read falls 3 residues short of the CDR3 end, and the missing part is taken from the germline J gene. The chain recombines TRBV7-9 with TRBJ1-2; D might be TRBD1 (5 bases). CDR3 length: 15 residues. V shed 4 bases and J shed 3 bases, with 15 bases lying between them. In germline, CDR1 is SEHNR, CDR2 FQNEAQ (reference sequence). The covered CDR3 bases are TGTGCCAGCAGCTCAAACACCCAGGGCTACTATGGC. It specifies CASSSNTQGYYG. The entire CDR3 reads CASSSNTQGYYGYTF.

With respect to this clone: The CDR3 is cut off 3 residues early in the read; its end comes from the germline J gene. V usage is TRBV20-1 and J usage is TRBJ2-7, with TRBD2 identical over 11 bases. The CDR3 covers 14 residues. Trimming cost V 3 bases and J 4 bases; bases outside gene matches: 5. Germline CDR1 DFQATT, CDR2 SNEGSKA (reference sequence). CDR3 bases read: TGCAGTGCTAGTATGGGACTAGCGGAGTACGAG. Protein: CSASMGLAEYE. From start to end, the CDR3 is CSASMGLAEYEQYF.

Comments on this clone: The read stops 3 residues short of the end of the CDR3; the missing end is completed from the germline J gene. V and J are TRBV6-2 or TRBV6-3 and TRBJ2-2; D gene unclear. V was trimmed by 4 bases and J by 3 bases, leaving 15 bases between them. Germline V gene data show CDR1 as MNHEY and CDR2 as SVGEGT. This CDR3 region has 16 residues. CDR3 region: CASSLESIPHTGELFF. CDR3 bases read: TGTGCCAGCAGTTTAGAGTCGATTCCCCACACCGGGGAG.

Comment on this clone: The read finishes 3 residues shy of the CDR3 end, and the germline J gene is used to complete it. The chain combines TRBV14 with TRBJ1-6; 8 nucleotides agree with TRBD1. This CDR3 region has 15 residues. Trimming at V came to 3 bases and at J to 5 bases, leaving 3 bases not matched to a gene. Per the germline V gene, CDR1 is SGHDN and CDR2 is FVKESK. CDR3 amino acids: CASSQHRGDNSPLHF. The part of the CDR3 DNA that was read is TGTGCCAGCAGCCAGCACAGGGGGGATAATTCACCC. Full variable domain (missing parts from reference TRBV14 and TRBJ1-6): EAGVTQFPSHSVIEKGQTVTLRCDPISGHDNLYWYRRVMGKEIKFLLHFVKESKQDESGMPNNRFLAERTGGTYSTLKVQPAELEDSGVYFCASSQHRGDNSPLHFGNGTRLTVT.

As for this clone: The read is 3 residues too short to cover the CDR3 end, so that end is filled in from the germline J gene. The genes are TRBV7-8 and TRBJ1-2; D is uncertain. Germline lookup yields CDR1 SGHVS and CDR2 FQNEAQ. The length of the CDR3 is 14 residues. CDR3 sequence: CASSLFGELYDYTF. The DNA read from the CDR3 is TGTGCCAGCAGCTTGTTCGGGGAGCTTTACGAC.

As concerns this clone: The missing CDR3 end, 3 residues past where the read stops, is filled in from the germline J gene. V gene TRBV28 combines with J gene TRBJ2-7; TRBD1 agrees at 8 bases. V shed 4 bases and J 6 bases; nucleotides not matched to a gene: 5. Germline V gene data show CDR1 as MDHEN and CDR2 as SYDVKM. This CDR3 is built from 13 residues. This CDR3 is CASSSGQVGEQYF. The part of the CDR3 DNA that was read is TGTGCCAGCAGTTCGGGACAGGTGGGCGAG. The full variable domain, in which reference TRBV28 and TRBJ2-7 provide the parts outside the CDR3, is DVKVTQSSRYLVKRTGEKVFLECVQDMDHENMFWYRQDPGLGLRLIYFSYDVKMKEKGDIPEGYSVSREKKERFSLILESASTNQTSMYLCASSSGQVGEQYFGPGTRLTVT.

About this clone: The CDR3 end lies 3 residues beyond the end of the read and is filled in from the germline J gene. J is TRBJ1-1 and V is TRBV5-1, with D tentatively TRBD1 (6 bases). Trimming cost V 4 bases and J 1 base, with 8 bases left between them. The germline CDR1 and CDR2 sequences are SGHRS and YFSETQ. This CDR3 spans 13 amino acids. Incomplete CDR3 DNA: TGCGCCAGCAGCAGGGGGGGGAACACTGAA. Translation gives CASSRGGNTE. The whole CDR3 is CASSRGGNTEAFF.

This chain's CDR3 is CSAPDSRTAYEQYF. CDR3 DNA, as far as it was read: TGCAGTGCGCCAGATTCTCGGACAGCCTACGAG. The chain is built from TRBV20-1 and TRBJ2-7, with D maybe TRBD1 (6 bases). The read halts 3 residues ahead of the CDR3 end, with the missing end drawn from the germline J gene. The CDR3 covers 14 residues. V was pared by 6 bases and J by 2 bases, with 17 bases between. Per the germline V gene, CDR1 is DFQATT and CDR2 is SNEGSKA (reference sequence).

As regards this clone: The CDR3 extends 3 residues past the end of the read, so its final part is completed from the germline J gene. This chain joins TRBV20-1 and TRBJ2-7; D perhaps matches TRBD1 (6 bases). Germline V gene data show CDR1 as DFQATT and CDR2 as SNEGSKA (reference sequence). This CDR3 region has 14 residues. Trimming took off 0 bases at V and 2 bases at J, with 11 bases between the two ends. The chain's CDR3 is CSARDGQGPYEQYF. CDR3 DNA (partial): TGCAGTGCTAGAGATGGGCAGGGGCCCTACGAG.

For this clone: The CDR3 is cut off 3 residues early in the read; its end comes from the germline J gene. This chain connects TRBV2 to TRBJ2-1, with 9 bases that match TRBD1. The V gene's germline CDR1 is SNHLY and CDR2 FYNNEI. After removal of 4 bases from V and 2 bases from J, the junction contained 6 bases not matched to a gene. This CDR3 has 16 residues. The covered CDR3 bases are TGTGCCAGCAGTGGCTTGGACAGGGGAACCTACAATGAG. Its translation: CASSGLDRGTYNE. The whole CDR3 is CASSGLDRGTYNEQFF.

Regarding this clone: The read ends 3 residues early relative to the CDR3; the germline J gene fills the gap. This chain connects TRBV7-6 to TRBJ2-1; the D is unclear. CDR3 length equals 13 residues. Germline CDR1 reads SGHVS; CDR2 reads FNYEAQ. The ends were cut back, 3 bases at V and 8 bases at J, with 11 bases in the middle. The part of the CDR3 DNA that was read is TGTGCCAGCAGCTTTGGCCTCCACGATGAG. Amino acid sequence: CASSFGLHDE. The whole CDR3 sequence is CASSFGLHDEQFF.

For this clone: The read falls 3 residues short of the CDR3 end, and the missing part is taken from the germline J gene. This sequence joins TRBV7-8 and TRBJ2-7, with 8 bases matching TRBD2. CDR1 and CDR2 (germline): SGHVS, FQNEAQ. This CDR3 is built from 15 residues. V lost 2 bases and J lost 3; bases outside the gene matches: 6. The CDR3 spells CASSLSYRGGYEQYF. Partial CDR3 DNA: TGTGCCAGCAGCTTATCTTATCGGGGGGGCTACGAG.

Frequency places this clone as medium-sized. The read is 3 residues too short to cover the CDR3 end, so that end is filled in from the germline J gene. The chain couples TRBV4-1 to TRBJ1-5, with TRBD1 matching 7 bases. CDR1 is MGHRA, CDR2 YSYEKL, per germline. The CDR3 has 15 residues. The sequenced CDR3 bases are TGCGCCAGCAGCCAAGAAAACCAGGGGGGACGTCCC. Protein: CASSQENQGGRP. In full, the CDR3 reads CASSQENQGGRPQHF.

Worth noting for this clone: The CDR3 end falls 3 residues outside the read, so it is completed with the germline J gene. The V and J genes are TRBV5-1 and TRBJ1-5; 7 bases line up with TRBD1. V shed 0 bases and J 2 bases; nucleotides not matched to a gene: 2. The CDR3 is 15 amino acids. Per germline, CDR1 SGHRS and CDR2 YFSETQ. The part of the CDR3 DNA that was read is TGCGCCAGCAGCTTGGGTACAGGGGGCAATCAGCCC. Encoded protein: CASSLGTGGNQP. The whole CDR3 protein is CASSLGTGGNQPQHF.

As concerns this clone: The read comes to an end 3 residues before the CDR3 does, leaving the germline J gene to fill in the end. The chain employs TRBV7-8 and TRBJ2-3; D gene uncertain. Trimming took off 2 bases at V and 4 bases at J, with 10 bases between the two ends. This CDR3 comprises 14 residues. From germline, CDR1 is SGHVS and CDR2 FQNEAQ. The chain's CDR3 is CASSLSGPADTQYF. CDR3 DNA (partial): TGTGCCAGCAGCTTATCAGGCCCCGCAGATACG.

Comment on this clone: The sequence runs out 3 residues before the end of the CDR3; the remainder is reconstructed from the germline J gene. The chain has TRBV2 and TRBJ2-1; no definite D call. V lost 8 bases to trimming and J lost 5 bases, with 7 bases between them. This CDR3 spans 11 amino acids. The germline CDR1 and CDR2 sequences are SNHLY and FYNNEI. The sequenced part of the CDR3 DNA is TGTGCCAGCCGGCGGAACAATGAG. It translates to CASRRNNE. The CDR3 reads in full as CASRRNNEQFF.

A word on this clone: The read comes to an end 3 residues before the CDR3 does, leaving the germline J gene to fill in the end. The chain links TRBV5-1 to TRBJ2-6; D is unclear. The CDR3 runs to 17 residues. Germline lookup yields CDR1 SGHRS and CDR2 YFSETQ. The V end lost 4 bases, the J end lost 4 bases, and 18 bases lay between the germline ends. The covered CDR3 bases are TGCGCCAGCAGCACAAAGCCACAGACGTCCGGGGCCAACGTC. It translates to CASSTKPQTSGANV. In full, the CDR3 reads CASSTKPQTSGANVLTF. Complete variable domain (other parts from reference TRBV5-1 and TRBJ2-6): KAGVTQTPRYLIKTRGQQVTLSCSPISGHRSVSWYQQTPGQGLQFLFEYFSETQRNKGNFPGRFSGRQFSNSRSEMNVSTLELGDSALYLCASSTKPQTSGANVLTFGAGSRLTVL.

As for this clone: The read is 3 residues too short to cover the CDR3 end, so that end is filled in from the germline J gene. The chain uses TRBV12-3 or TRBV12-4 and TRBJ2-1; D call uncertain. Trimming left V 0 bases short and J 7 bases short, with 7 bases between. This CDR3 comprises 13 residues. The CDR3 protein is CASSLAQWNEQFF. The sequenced part of the CDR3 DNA is TGTGCCAGCAGTTTAGCGCAGTGGAATGAG.

In the case of this clone: The read stops 3 residues short of the end of the CDR3; the missing end is completed from the germline J gene. This chain connects TRBV20-1 to TRBJ1-2; maybe TRBD1 (6 bases). Trimming cost V 4 bases and J 4 bases, with 16 bases left between them. The CDR3 has 14 amino acids. The germline V gene has CDR1 DFQATT and CDR2 SNEGSKA (reference sequence). CDR3 residues: CSATLVQGGYGYTF. The covered CDR3 bases are TGCAGTGCTACTTTAGTACAGGGAGGCTATGGC.

Worth noting for this clone: The CDR3 is cut off 3 residues early in the read; its end comes from the germline J gene. This chain connects TRBV20-1 to TRBJ1-5; tentative D call: TRBD1 (5 bases). Trimming took 3 bases from V and 4 from J, leaving 10 bases between them. Germline loops: CDR1 DFQATT, CDR2 SNEGSKA (reference sequence). The CDR3 totals 13 residues. The CDR3 loop reads CSASSGLNQPQHF. The sequenced CDR3 bases are TGCAGTGCTAGTTCAGGGTTGAATCAGCCC.

Comment on this clone: Sequencing ends 3 residues short of the CDR3 end; the germline J gene provides the rest. The V call is TRBV30, the J call TRBJ1-3, with a possible D match to TRBD1 (5 bases). Deletions cut 2 bases from V and 4 bases from J, with 15 bases between. CDR3 length equals 15 residues. Germline V gene data show CDR1 as GTSNPN and CDR2 as SVGIG (reference sequence). The CDR3 DNA, read in part, is TGTGCCTGGAGTACGGGGGGATTTGACGGAAACACC. It codes for CAWSTGGFDGNT. The full CDR3 sequence reads CAWSTGGFDGNTIYF.